The present T cell receptor (beta chain) was sequenced within a study of blood T cell repertoires in COVID-19. This clone was counted only a few times. Here immunoSEQ multiplex PCR was the method, and the copy in TCRdb shows in-frame clones only, minus some. The sample lists 170,000 or so clones, 88% seen once, with roughly 9% in the top ten. The CDR3 contains 18 residues. J was trimmed by 0 bases and V by 4 bases; bases with no gene match: 9. Germline values: CDR1 SGHDT, CDR2 YYEEEE. This clonotype was obtained from a woman aged 18-29 years who had recovered from COVID-19. The chain employs TRBV5-6 and TRBJ2-1, with TRBD2 matching 11 bases. Sequences were obtained from PBMCs or T cells enriched from blood (not recorded which). The CDR3 coding sequence is TGTGCCAGCAGCCTAGGGACTAGCGGATCTAGCTCCTACAATGAGCAGTTCTTC. Translated, it gives CASSLGTSGSSSYNEQFF.